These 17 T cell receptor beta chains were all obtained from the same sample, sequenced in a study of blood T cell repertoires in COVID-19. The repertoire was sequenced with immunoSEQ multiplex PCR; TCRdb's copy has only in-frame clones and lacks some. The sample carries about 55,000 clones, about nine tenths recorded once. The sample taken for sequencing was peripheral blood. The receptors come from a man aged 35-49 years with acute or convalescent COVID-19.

CDR3 loop: CASSQGGQGAGGYTF. CDR3 sequence (DNA): TGTGCCAGCAGTCAAGGGGGGCAGGGGGCGGGTGGCTACACCTTC. The chain joins TRBV21-1 to TRBJ1-2; the D segment call TRBD1 is taken from the table without a DNA check. TRBV21-1 is flagged as a pseudogene. CDR3 length: 15 residues.

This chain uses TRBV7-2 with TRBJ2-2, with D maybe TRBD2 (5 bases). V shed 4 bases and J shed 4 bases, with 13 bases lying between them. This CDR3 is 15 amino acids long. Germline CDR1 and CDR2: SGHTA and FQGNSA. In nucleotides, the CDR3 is TGTGCCAGCAGCTATAGCGCAACCTCCACCGGGGAGCTGTTTTTT. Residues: CASSYSATSTGELFF.

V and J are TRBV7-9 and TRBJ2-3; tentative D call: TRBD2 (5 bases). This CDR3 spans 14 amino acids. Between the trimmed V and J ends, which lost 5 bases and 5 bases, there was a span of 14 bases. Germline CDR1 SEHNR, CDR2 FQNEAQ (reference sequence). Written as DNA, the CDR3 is TGTGCCAGCAGCCGGACTCCCCGGGAAGATACGCAGTATTTT. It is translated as CASSRTPREDTQYF. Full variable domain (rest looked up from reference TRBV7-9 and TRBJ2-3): DTGVSQNPRHKITKRGQNVTFRCDPISEHNRLYWYRQTLGQGPEFLTYFQNEAQLEKSRLLSDRFSAERPKGSFSTLEIQRTEQGDSAMYLCASSRTPREDTQYFGPGTRLTVL.

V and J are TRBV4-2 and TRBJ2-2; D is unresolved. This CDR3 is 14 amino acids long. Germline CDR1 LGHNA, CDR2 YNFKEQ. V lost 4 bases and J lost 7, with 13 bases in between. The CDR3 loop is CASSRETESGELFF. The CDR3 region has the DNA TGTGCCAGCAGCCGTGAGACTGAAAGCGGGGAGCTGTTTTTT.

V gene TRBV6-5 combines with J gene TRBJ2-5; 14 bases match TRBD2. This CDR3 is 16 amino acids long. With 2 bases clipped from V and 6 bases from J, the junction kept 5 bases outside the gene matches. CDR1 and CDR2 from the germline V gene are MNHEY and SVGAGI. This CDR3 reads CASSYTGLAGGKTQYF. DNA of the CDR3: TGTGCCAGCAGTTACACCGGACTAGCGGGAGGAAAGACCCAGTACTTC.

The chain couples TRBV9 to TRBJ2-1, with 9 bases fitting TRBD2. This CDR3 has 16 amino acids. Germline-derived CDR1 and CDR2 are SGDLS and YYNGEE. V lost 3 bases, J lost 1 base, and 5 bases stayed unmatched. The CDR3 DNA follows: TGTGCCAGCAGCGGTAGCGGGAGAAGTTCCTACAATGAGCAGTTCTTC. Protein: CASSGSGRSSYNEQFF. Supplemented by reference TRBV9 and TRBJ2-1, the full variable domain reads DSGVTQTPKHLITATGQRVTLRCSPRSGDLSVYWYQQSLDQGLQFLIQYYNGEERAKGNILERFSAQQFPDLHSELNLSSLELGDSALYFCASSGSGRSSYNEQFFGPGTRLTVL.

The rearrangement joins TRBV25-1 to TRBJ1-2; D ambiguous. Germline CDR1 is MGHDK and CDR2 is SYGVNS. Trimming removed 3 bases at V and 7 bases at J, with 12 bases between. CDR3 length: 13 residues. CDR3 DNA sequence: TGTGCCAGCAGTGACTTAGGAGGCGTTGGCTACACCTTC. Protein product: CASSDLGGVGYTF.

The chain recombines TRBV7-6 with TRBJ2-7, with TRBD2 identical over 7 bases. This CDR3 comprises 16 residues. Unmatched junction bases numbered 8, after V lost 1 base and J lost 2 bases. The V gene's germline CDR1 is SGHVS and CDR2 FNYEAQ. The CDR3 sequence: CASSLDRASGAYEQYF. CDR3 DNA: TGTGCCAGCAGCTTAGATCGGGCTAGCGGAGCCTACGAGCAGTACTTC.

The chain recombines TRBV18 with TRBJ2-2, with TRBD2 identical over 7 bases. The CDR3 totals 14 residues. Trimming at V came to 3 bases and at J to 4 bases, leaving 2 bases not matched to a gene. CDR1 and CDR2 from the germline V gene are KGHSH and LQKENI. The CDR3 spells CASSPGGTTGELFF. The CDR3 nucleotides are TGTGCCAGCTCACCGGGAGGGACCACCGGGGAGCTGTTTTTT.

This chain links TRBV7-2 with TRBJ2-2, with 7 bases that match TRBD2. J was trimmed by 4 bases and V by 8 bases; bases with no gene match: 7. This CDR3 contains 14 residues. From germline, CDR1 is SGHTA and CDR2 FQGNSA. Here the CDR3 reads CASGSGSRTGELFF. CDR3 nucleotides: TGTGCCAGCGGTAGCGGGTCCCGCACCGGGGAGCTGTTTTTT.

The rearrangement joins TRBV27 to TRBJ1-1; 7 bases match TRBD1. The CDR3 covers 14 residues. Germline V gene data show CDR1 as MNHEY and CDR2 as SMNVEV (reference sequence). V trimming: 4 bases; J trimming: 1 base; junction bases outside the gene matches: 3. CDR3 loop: CASSSRQGNTEAFF. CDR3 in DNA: TGTGCCAGCAGTTCGCGACAGGGGAACACTGAAGCTTTCTTT.

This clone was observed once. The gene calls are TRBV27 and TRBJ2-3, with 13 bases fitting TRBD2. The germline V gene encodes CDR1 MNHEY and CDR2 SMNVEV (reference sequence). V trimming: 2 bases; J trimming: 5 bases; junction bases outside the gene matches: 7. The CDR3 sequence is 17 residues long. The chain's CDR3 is CASSLQRRTSGGDTQYF. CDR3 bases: TGTGCCAGCAGTTTACAGCGGCGGACTAGCGGGGGAGATACGCAGTATTTT.

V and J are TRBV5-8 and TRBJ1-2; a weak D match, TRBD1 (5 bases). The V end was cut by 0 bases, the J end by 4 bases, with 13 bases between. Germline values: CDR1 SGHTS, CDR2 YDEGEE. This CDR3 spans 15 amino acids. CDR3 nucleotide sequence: TGTGCCAGCAGCTTGGCGGGGGGAAGTAGCTATGGCTACACCTTC. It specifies CASSLAGGSSYGYTF. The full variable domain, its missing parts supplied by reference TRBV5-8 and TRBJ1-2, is EAGVTQSPTHLIKTRGQQATLRCSPISGHTSVYWYQQALGLGLQFLLWYDEGEERNRGNFPPRFSGRQFPNYSSELNVNALELEDSALYLCASSLAGGSSYGYTFGSGTRLTVV.

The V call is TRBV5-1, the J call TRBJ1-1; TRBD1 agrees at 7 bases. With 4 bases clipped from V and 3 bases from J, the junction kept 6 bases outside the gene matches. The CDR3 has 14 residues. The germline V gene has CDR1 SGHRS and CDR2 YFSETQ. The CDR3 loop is CASSPRTGDTEAFF. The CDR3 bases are TGCGCCAGCAGCCCGAGGACAGGAGACACTGAAGCTTTCTTT.

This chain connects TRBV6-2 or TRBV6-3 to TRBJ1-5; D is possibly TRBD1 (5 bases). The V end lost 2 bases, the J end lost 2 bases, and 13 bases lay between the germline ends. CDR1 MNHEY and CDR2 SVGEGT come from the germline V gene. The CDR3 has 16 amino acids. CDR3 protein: CASSYHQGGGNQPQHF. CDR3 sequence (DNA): TGTGCCAGCAGTTACCACCAGGGAGGGGGCAATCAGCCCCAGCATTTT.

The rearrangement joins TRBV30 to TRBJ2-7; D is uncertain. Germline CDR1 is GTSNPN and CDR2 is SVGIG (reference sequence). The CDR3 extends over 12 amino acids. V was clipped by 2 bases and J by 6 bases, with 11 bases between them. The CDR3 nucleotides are TGTGCCTGGAGTTTTCGTCTCGTCGAGCAGTACTTC. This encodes CAWSFRLVEQYF.

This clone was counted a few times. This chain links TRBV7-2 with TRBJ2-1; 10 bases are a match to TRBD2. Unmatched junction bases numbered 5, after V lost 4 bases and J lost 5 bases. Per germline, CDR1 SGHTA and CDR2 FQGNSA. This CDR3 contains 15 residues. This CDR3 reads CASSWGLAKNNEQFF. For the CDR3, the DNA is TGTGCCAGCAGCTGGGGACTAGCGAAAAACAATGAGCAGTTCTTC.